Reported below is one TCR beta chain. Profiling relied on immunoSEQ multiplex PCR, and the TCRdb table lists in-frame clones only, not all of them. The table lists tens of thousands of clones, about 88% of them singletons. The sample originates from a study of blood T cell repertoires in COVID-19. On the study more broadly: Samples came from the United States, Italy and Spain, spanning acute and convalescent COVID-19. PBMCs, B-cell-depleted T cells, or T cells provided the cDNA or gDNA that made up the material.

This CDR3 is built from 14 residues. Germline assignment: CDR1 KGHSH and CDR2 LQKENI. V lost 5 bases to trimming and J lost 5 bases, with 14 bases between them. Sequencing was done on a sample of peripheral blood. This rearrangement joins TRBV18 to TRBJ2-3, with a weak D call TRBD1 (5 bases). This receptor was identified in a human donor with active COVID-19. The donor label of this sample is uncertain. As DNA, the CDR3 is TGTGCCAGCTCAGGGGCCGGCCTCGGAGATACGCAGTATTTT. Amino acid sequence: CASSGAGLGDTQYF.